The subject of this entry is one T cell receptor beta chain. This sample was taken from a study of blood T cells in healthy people across ages. Germline lookup yields CDR1 DFQATT and CDR2 SNEGSKA (reference sequence). There are 15 residues in the CDR3. The V end was cut by 5 bases, the J end by 2 bases, with 18 bases between. The study drew donors from healthy Caucasian individuals in Russia aged roughly 6 to 100. Researchers collected ten milliliters of peripheral blood from every single donor. Primed by a sample-barcoded 5' primer and a J-beta primer mix, a second PCR proceeded for 7 to 11 cycles. TCRdb ran MiXCR on the 5' RACE reads and lists one entry per CDR3 protein. This repertoire shows about 780,000 distinct CDR3 sequences, about 59% found once; its top ten account for 25% to 30%.

The chain joins TRBV20-1 to TRBJ2-5; perhaps TRBD2 as D (7 bases). The receptor comes from a man aged 25 to 40 in good health. Sequenced input: blood. For the CDR3, the DNA is TGCAGTGCTTGCAGGGAGGGGGTCCTTCAAGAGACCCAGTACTTC. It is translated as CSACREGVLQETQYF.